The T cell receptor beta chain described here comes from a study of Ad26.COV2.S vaccination and SARS-CoV-2 variants. Study overall: In the study, Ad26.COV2.S was injected intramuscularly once, or twice 56 days apart. Study findings and constraints: TCR breadth and depth estimates may have understated total T cell responses.

The treatment denotes: about 20 received Ad26.COV2.S at low or high dose, single or two shots; several received placebo; per-sample allocation not given. All samples were drawn on day 63, counting from the first vaccine or placebo injection. Donor was an adult aged 18-55 years in Boston. Deletions cut 4 bases from V and 0 bases from J, with 13 bases between. This CDR3 is 15 amino acids long. Germline values: CDR1 SGHRS, CDR2 YFSETQ. The protocol was immunoSEQ multiplex PCR, while the TCRdb copy is restricted to in-frame clones and leaves out a portion. The sample lists approximately 340,000 clones; around 83% were seen once. About this clone: Its antigen is undetermined.

The chain carries TRBV5-1 and TRBJ1-1; TRBD1 might be the D (5 bases). Sequencing was performed on peripheral blood, taken in a trial of Ad26.COV2.S vaccine versus placebo. This receptor was identified in a person aged 18-65 years who received the Ad26.COV2.S COVID-19 vaccine or a placebo. The CDR3 region has the DNA TGCGCCAGCAGCACCGGGACGGTAATGAACACTGAAGCTTTCTTT. The encoded protein is CASSTGTVMNTEAFF.